Sequencing of this T cell receptor (beta chain) was carried out in a study of Ad26.COV2.S vaccination and SARS-CoV-2 variants. The CDR3 sequence is 13 residues long. Trimming took 11 bases from V and 7 from J, leaving 20 bases between them. The treatment here: around 19 received Ad26.COV2.S at low or high dose, single or two shots; several received placebo; per-sample allocation not given. Following the first vaccine or placebo injection, samples were taken on day 63. This clone was seen once. Its target is not known. Assay used: immunoSEQ multiplex PCR; TCRdb lists only in-frame clones, some missing. The table has under 600,000 clones, about 89% seen once. Findings and limits, study-wide: There was reportedly substantial breadth in spike-specific CD8+ and CD4+ T cell responses after vaccination.

V and J are TRBV12-3 or TRBV12-4 and TRBJ1-2; D may be TRBD1 (5 bases). The source material was peripheral blood, sampled in a trial of Ad26.COV2.S vaccine versus placebo. The clonotype comes from a person aged 18-65 years who received the Ad26.COV2.S COVID-19 vaccine or a placebo. The CDR3 DNA follows: TGTGCCTCAGGAGACGCAGGGCTAGGTGGCTACACCTTC. Translation: CASGDAGLGGYTF.